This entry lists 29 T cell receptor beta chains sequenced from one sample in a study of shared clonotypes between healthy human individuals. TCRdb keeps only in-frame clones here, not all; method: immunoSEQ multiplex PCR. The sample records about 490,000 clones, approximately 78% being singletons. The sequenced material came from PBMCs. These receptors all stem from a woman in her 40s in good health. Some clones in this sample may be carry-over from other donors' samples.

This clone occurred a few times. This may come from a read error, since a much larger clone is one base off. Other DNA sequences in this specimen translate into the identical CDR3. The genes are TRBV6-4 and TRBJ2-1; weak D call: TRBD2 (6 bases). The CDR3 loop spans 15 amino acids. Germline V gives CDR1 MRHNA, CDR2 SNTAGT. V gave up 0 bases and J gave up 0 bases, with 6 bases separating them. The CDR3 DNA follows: TGTGCCAGCAGTGACTCTAGCGGCTCCTACAATGAGCAGTTCTTC. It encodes CASSDSSGSYNEQFF.

This CDR3 is CASSVLARETQYF. CDR3 sequence (DNA): TGTGCCAGCAGTGTACTGGCGCGGGAGACCCAGTACTTC. The chain is built from TRBV2 and TRBJ2-5, with D unclear. Trimming left V 4 bases short and J 5 bases short, with 11 bases between. The CDR3 runs 13 residues. The germline V gene encodes CDR1 SNHLY and CDR2 FYNNEI.

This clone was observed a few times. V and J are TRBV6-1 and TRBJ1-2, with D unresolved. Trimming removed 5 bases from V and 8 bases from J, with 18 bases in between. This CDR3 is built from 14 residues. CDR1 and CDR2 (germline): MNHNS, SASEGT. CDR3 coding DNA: TGTGCCAGCAGTCCCTGGTCGCCCGGCAGGGGCTACACCTTC. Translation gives CASSPWSPGRGYTF.

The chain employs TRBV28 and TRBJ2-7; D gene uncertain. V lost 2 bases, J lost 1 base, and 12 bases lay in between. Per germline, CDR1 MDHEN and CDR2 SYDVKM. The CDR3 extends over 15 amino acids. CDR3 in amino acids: CASSLDQAVSYEQYF. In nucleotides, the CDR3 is TGTGCCAGCAGTTTAGACCAGGCGGTGTCCTACGAGCAGTACTTC.

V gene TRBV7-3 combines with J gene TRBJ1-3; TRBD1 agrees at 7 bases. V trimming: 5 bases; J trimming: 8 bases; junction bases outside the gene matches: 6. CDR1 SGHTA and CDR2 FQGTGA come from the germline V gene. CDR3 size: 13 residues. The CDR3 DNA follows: TGTGCCAGCAGCCCCTCCACAGGGGACACCATATATTTT. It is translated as CASSPSTGDTIYF.

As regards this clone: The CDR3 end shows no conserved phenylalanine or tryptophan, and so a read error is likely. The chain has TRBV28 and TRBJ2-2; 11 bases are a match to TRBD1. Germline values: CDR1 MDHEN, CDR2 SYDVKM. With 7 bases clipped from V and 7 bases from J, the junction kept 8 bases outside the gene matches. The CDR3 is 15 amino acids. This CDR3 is CASKIGTGGGGELFS. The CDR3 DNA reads TGTGCCAGCAAAATCGGGACAGGGGGTGGCGGGGAGCTGTTTTCT.

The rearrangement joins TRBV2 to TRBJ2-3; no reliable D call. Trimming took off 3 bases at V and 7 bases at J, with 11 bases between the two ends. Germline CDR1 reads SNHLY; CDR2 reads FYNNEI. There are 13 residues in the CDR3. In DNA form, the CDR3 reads TGTGCCAGCAGTGATGACGGCTTAAATACGCAGTATTTT. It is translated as CASSDDGLNTQYF.

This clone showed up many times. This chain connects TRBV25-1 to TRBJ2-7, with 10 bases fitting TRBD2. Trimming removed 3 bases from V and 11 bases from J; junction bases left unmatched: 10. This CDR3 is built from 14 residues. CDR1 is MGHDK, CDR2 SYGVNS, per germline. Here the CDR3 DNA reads TGTGCCAGCAGTGACCGACTAGCGGGCGAGGTAAAGTACTTC. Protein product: CASSDRLAGEVKYF.

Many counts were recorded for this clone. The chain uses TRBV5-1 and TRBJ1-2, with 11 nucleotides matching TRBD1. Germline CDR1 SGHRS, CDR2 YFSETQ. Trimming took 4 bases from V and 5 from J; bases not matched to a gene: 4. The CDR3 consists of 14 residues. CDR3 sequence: CASSRDRGRYGYTF. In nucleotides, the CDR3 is TGCGCCAGCAGCCGGGACAGGGGGAGATATGGCTACACCTTC.

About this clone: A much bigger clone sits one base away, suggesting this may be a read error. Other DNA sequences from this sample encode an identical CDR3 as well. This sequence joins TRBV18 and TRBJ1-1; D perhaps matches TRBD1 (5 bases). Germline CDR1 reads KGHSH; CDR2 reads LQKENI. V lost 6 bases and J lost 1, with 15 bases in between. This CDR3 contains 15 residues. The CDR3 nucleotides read TGTGCCAGCTCGCCTACGGGACCAACGAACACTGAAGCTTTCTTT. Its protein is CASSPTGPTNTEAFF.

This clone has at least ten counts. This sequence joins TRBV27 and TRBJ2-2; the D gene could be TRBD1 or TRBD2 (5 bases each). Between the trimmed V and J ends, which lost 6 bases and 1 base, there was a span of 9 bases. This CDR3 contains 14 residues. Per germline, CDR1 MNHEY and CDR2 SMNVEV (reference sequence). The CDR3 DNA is TGTGCCAGCAGACTGGGACGGAACACCGGGGAGCTGTTTTTT. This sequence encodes CASRLGRNTGELFF.

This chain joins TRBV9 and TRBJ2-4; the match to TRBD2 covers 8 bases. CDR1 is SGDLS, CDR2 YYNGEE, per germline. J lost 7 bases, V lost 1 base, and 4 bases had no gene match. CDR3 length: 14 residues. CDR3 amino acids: CASSVRERGNIQYF. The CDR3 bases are TGTGCCAGCAGCGTAAGGGAGCGGGGGAACATTCAGTACTTC.

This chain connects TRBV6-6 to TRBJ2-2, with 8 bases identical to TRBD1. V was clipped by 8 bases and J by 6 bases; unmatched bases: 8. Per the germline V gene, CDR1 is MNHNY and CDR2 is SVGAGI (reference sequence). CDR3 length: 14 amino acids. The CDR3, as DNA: TGTGCCAGCGGCCGCGGACAGGGACCCGGGGAGCTGTTTTTT. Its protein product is CASGRGQGPGELFF.

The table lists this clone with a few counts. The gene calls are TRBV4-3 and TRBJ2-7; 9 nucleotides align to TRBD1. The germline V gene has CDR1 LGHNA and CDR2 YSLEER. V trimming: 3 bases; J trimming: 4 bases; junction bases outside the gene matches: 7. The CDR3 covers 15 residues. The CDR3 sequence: CASSQTGTGTYEQYF. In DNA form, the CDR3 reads TGCGCCAGCAGCCAGACCGGGACAGGGACTTACGAGCAGTACTTC.

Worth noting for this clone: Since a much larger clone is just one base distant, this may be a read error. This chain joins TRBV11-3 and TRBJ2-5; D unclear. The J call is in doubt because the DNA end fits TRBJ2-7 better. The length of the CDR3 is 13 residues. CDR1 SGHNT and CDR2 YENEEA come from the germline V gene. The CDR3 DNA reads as TGTGCCAGCAGCCAAGAGGTAGGGCCCGAGCAGTACTTC. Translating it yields CASSQEVGPEQYF.

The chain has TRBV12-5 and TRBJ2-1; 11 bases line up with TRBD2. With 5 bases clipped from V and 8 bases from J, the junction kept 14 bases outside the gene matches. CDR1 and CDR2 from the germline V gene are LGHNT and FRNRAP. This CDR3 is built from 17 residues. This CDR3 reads CASGPGIAGGQADEQFF. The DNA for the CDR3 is TGTGCTAGTGGTCCGGGTATAGCGGGAGGGCAAGCGGATGAGCAGTTCTTC. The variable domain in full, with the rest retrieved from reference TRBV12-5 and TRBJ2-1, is DARVTQTPRHKVTEMGQEVTMRCQPILGHNTVFWYRQTMMQGLELLAYFRNRAPLDDSGMPKDRFSAEMPDATLATLKIQPSEPRDSAVYFCASGPGIAGGQADEQFFGPGTRLTVL.

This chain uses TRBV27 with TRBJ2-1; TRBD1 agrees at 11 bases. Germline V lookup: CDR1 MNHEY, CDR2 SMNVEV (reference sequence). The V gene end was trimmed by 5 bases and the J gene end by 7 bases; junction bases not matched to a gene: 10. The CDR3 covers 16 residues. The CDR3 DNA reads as TGTGCCAGCAGTCTAGGCCCGGACAGGGGGCGAAATGAGCAGTTCTTC. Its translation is CASSLGPDRGRNEQFF.

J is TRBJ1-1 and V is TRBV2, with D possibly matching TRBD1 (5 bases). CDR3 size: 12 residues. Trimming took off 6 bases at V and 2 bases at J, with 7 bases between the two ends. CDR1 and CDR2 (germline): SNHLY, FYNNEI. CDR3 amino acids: CASRGPNTEAFF. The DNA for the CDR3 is TGTGCCAGCAGGGGACCCAACACTGAAGCTTTCTTT.

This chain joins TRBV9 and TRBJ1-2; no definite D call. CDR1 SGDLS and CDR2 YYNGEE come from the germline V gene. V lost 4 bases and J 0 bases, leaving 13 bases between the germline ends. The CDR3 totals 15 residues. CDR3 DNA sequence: TGTGCCAGCAGCCCCCGGCAGACTCCTAACTATGGCTACACCTTC. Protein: CASSPRQTPNYGYTF.

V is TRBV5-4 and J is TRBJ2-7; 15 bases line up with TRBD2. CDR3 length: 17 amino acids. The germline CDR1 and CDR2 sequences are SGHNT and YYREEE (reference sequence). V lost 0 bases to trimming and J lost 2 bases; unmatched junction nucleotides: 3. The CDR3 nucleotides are TGTGCCAGCAGCTTGGGTGGACTAGCGGGAGGGACCTACGAGCAGTACTTC. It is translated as CASSLGGLAGGTYEQYF.

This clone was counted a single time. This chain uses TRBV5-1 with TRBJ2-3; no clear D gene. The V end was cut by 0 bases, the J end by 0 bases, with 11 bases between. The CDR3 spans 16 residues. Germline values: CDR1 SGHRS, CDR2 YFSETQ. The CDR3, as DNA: TGCGCCAGCAGCTTGGTCTCGGTGAGAAGCACAGATACGCAGTATTTT. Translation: CASSLVSVRSTDTQYF.

As DNA, the CDR3 is TGCAGCGTTGTCGGGGGGCTCTCTGGAAACACCATATATTTT. Translation gives CSVVGGLSGNTIYF. The chain employs TRBV29-1 and TRBJ1-3; maybe TRBD1 (6 bases). Trimming cost V 4 bases and J 0 bases, with 10 bases left between them. The germline CDR1 and CDR2 sequences are SQVTM and ANQGSEA. CDR3 length equals 14 residues.

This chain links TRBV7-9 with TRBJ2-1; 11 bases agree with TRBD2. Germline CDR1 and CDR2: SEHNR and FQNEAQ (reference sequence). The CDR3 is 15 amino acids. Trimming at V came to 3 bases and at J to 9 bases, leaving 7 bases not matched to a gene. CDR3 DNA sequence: TGTGCCAGCAGCTTGTTTAGCGGGAGGGCCATTGAGCAGTTCTTC. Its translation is CASSLFSGRAIEQFF.

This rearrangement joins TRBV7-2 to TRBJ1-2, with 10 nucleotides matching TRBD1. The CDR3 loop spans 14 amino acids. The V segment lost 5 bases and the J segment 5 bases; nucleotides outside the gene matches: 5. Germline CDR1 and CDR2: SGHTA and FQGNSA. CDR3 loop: CASSEDRGNYGYTF. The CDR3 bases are TGTGCCAGCAGCGAGGACAGGGGGAATTATGGCTACACCTTC.

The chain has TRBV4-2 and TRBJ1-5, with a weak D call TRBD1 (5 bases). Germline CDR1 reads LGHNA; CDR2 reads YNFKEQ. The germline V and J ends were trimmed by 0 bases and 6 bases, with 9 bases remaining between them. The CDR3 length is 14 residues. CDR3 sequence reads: CASSQDPGTQPQHF. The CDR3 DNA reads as TGTGCCAGCAGCCAAGATCCAGGGACTCAGCCCCAGCATTTT.

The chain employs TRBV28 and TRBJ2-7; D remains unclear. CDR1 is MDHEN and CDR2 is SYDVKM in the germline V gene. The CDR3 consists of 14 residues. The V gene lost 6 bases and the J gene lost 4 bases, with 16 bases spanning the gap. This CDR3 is CASSGLQYPYEQYF. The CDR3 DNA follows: TGTGCCAGCAGCGGGTTACAGTATCCTTACGAGCAGTACTTC.

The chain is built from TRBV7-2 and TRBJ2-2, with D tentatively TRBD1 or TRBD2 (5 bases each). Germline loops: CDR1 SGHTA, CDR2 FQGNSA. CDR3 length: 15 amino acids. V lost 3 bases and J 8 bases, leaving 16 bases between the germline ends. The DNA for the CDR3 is TGTGCCAGCAGCTTCTCCGGGACCCTGGCTGGGGAGCTGTTTTTT. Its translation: CASSFSGTLAGELFF. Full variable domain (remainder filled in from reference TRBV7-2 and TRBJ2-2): GAGVSQSPSNKVTEKGKDVELRCDPISGHTALYWYRQSLGQGLEFLIYFQGNSAPDKSGLPSDRFSAERTGGSVSTLTIQRTQQEDSAVYLCASSFSGTLAGELFFGEGSRLTVL.

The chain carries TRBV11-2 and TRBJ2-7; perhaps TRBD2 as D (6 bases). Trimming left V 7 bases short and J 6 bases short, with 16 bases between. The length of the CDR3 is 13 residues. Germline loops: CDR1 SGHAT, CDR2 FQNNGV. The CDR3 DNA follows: TGTGCCAGCACCATAGGGACTCTCGGCGAGCAGTACTTC. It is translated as CASTIGTLGEQYF.

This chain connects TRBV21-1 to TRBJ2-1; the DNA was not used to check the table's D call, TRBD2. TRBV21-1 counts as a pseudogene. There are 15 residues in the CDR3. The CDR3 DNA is TGTGCCAGCAGCCGGAGCGACCAAGCCAACAATGAGCAGTTCTTC. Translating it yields CASSRSDQANNEQFF.